What follows are 7 T cell receptor beta chains derived from one specimen sequenced in a study of blood T cell repertoires in COVID-19. Measured with immunoSEQ multiplex PCR; TCRdb has only the in-frame clones, and not every one. The data hold about 76,000 clones, with under 95% observed a single time. The source material was peripheral blood. The receptors come from a human donor in a cohort sampled during active COVID-19.

The chain uses TRBV19 and TRBJ2-1; no definite D call. V was trimmed by 3 bases and J by 3 bases, leaving 6 bases between them. Germline CDR1 LNHDA, CDR2 SQIVND (reference sequence). The CDR3 spans 13 residues. The CDR3 bases are TGTGCCAGTAGTATCAACAGCTACAATGAGCAGTTCTTC. Translated: CASSINSYNEQFF. Complete variable domain (other parts from reference TRBV19 and TRBJ2-1): DGGITQSPKYLFRKEGQNVTLSCEQNLNHDAMYWYRQDPGQGLRLIYYSQIVNDFQKGDIAEGYSVSREKKESFPLTVTSAQKNPTAFYLCASSINSYNEQFFGPGTRLTVL.

The chain employs TRBV4-2 and TRBJ1-1; 9 bases line up with TRBD1. The trim removed 0 bases at V and 5 bases at J, leaving 4 bases unmatched. This CDR3 is 15 amino acids long. Germline CDR1 reads LGHNA; CDR2 reads YNFKEQ. The CDR3 sequence is CASSQDGTGRTEAFF. DNA of the CDR3: TGTGCCAGCAGCCAAGATGGGACAGGGAGAACTGAAGCTTTCTTT.

V usage is TRBV30 and J usage is TRBJ1-6; possibly TRBD1 for D (6 bases). Per germline, CDR1 GTSNPN and CDR2 SVGIG (reference sequence). With 4 bases removed from V and 0 bases from J, the gap between germline ends came to 13 bases. This CDR3 has 16 amino acids. CDR3 loop: CAWNLQGPSYNSPLHF. The CDR3 nucleotides read TGTGCCTGGAACCTACAGGGTCCCTCCTATAATTCACCCCTCCACTTT.

The J gene is TRBJ2-1, the V gene TRBV6-2 or TRBV6-3; 8 nucleotides line up with TRBD1. CDR1 is MNHEY and CDR2 is SVGEGT in the germline V gene. This CDR3 region has 16 residues. With 6 bases clipped from V and 1 base from J, the junction kept 8 bases outside the gene matches. The CDR3 region has the DNA TGTGCCAGCAGCGAGAAGACAGGGGAGTCCTACAATGAGCAGTTCTTC. This translates into CASSEKTGESYNEQFF.

The chain recombines TRBV7-2 with TRBJ1-4; a weak D match, TRBD1 (6 bases). The CDR3 loop spans 14 amino acids. The V end was cut by 5 bases, the J end by 4 bases, with 11 bases between. From germline, CDR1 is SGHTA and CDR2 FQGNSA. Here the CDR3 DNA reads TGTGCCAGCAGCATGCAGGGGATTAATGAAAAACTGTTTTTT. Its protein is CASSMQGINEKLFF.

The V gene is TRBV7-2, the J gene TRBJ1-1, with D perhaps TRBD1 (5 bases). This CDR3 region has 14 residues. Germline V gene lookup returns CDR1 SGHTA and CDR2 FQGNSA. Trimming cost V 1 base and J 5 bases, with 11 bases left between them. The CDR3 sequence: CASSLVLGRTEAFF. The CDR3 region has the DNA TGTGCCAGCAGCTTAGTACTGGGGCGAACTGAAGCTTTCTTT.

This clone was counted once. This chain joins TRBV7-3 and TRBJ2-1, with unresolved D. V gave up 5 bases and J gave up 7 bases, with 9 bases separating them. This CDR3 contains 12 residues. The germline gives CDR1 SGHTA, CDR2 FQGTGA. DNA for the CDR3: TGTGCCAGCAGCAAGACTGTGAATGAGCAGTTCTTC. Translating it yields CASSKTVNEQFF.